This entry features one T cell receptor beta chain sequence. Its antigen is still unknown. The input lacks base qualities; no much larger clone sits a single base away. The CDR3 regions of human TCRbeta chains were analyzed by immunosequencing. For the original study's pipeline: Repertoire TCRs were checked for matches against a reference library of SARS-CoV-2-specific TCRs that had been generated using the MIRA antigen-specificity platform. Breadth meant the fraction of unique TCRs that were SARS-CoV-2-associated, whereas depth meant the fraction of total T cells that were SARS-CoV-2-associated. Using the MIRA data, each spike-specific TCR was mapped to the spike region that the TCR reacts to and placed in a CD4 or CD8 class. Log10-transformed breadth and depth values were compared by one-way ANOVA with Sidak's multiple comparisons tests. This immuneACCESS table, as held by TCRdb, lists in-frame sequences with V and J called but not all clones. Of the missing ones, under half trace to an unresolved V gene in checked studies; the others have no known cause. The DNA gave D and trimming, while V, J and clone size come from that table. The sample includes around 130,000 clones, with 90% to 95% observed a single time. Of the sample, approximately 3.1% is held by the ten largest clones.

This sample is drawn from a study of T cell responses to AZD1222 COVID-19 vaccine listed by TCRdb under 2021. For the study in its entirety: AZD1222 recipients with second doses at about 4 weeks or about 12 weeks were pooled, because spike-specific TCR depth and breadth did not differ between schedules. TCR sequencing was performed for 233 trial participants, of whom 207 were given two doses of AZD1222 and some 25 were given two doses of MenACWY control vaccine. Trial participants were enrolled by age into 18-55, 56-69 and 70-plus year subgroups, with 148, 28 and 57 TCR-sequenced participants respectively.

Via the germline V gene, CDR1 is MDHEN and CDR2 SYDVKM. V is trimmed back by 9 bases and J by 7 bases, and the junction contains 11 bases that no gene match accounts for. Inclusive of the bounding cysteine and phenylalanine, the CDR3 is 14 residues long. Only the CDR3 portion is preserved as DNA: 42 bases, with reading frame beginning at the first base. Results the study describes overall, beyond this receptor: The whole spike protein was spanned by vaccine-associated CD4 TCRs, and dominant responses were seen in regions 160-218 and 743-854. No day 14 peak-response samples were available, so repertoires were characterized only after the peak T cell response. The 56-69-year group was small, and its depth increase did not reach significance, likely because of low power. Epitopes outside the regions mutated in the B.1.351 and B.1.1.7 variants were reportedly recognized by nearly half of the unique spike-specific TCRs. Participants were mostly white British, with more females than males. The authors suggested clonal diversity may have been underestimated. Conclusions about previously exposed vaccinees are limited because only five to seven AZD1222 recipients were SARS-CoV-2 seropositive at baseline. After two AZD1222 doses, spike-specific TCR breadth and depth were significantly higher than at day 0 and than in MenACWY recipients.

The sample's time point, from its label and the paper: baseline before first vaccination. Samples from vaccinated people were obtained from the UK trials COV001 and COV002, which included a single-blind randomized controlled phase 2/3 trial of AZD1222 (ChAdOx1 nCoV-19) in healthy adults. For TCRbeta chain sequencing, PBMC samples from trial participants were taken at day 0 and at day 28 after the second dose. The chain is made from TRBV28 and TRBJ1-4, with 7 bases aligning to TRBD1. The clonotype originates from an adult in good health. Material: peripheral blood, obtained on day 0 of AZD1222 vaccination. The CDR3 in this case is CASRQGGFGEKLFF. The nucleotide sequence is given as TGTGCCAGTCGTCAGGGGGGGTTTGGTGAAAAACTGTTTTTT. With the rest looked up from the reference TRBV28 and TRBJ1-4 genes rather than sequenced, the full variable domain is DVKVTQSSRYLVKRTGEKVFLECVQDMDHENMFWYRQDPGLGLRLIYFSYDVKMKEKGDIPEGYSVSREKKERFSLILESASTNQTSMYLCASRQGGFGEKLFFGSGTQLSVL.